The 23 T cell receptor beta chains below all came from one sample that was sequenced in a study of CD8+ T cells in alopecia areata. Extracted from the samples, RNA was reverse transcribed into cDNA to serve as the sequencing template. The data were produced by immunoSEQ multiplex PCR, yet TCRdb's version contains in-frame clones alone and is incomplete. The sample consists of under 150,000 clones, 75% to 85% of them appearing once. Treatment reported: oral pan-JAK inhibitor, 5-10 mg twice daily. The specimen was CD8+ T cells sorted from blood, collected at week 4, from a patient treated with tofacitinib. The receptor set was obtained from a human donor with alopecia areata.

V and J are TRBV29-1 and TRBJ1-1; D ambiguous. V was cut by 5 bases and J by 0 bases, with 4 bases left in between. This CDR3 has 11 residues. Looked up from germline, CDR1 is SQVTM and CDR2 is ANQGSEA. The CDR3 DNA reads TGCAGCGTTCTGTTGAACACTGAAGCTTTCTTT. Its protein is CSVLLNTEAFF.

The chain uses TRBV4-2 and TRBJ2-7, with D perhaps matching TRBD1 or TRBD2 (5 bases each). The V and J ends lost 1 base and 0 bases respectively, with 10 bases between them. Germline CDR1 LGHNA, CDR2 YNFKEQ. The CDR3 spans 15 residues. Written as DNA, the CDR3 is TGTGCCAGCAGCCAAGTCGAGGGGCCCTCCTACGAGCAGTACTTC. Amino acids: CASSQVEGPSYEQYF.

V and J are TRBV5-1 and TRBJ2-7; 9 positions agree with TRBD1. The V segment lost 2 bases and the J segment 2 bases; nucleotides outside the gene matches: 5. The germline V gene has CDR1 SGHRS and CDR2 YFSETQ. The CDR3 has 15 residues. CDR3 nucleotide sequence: TGCGCCAGCAGCTTCCGACAGGGGGGGACCTACGAGCAGTACTTC. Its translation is CASSFRQGGTYEQYF.

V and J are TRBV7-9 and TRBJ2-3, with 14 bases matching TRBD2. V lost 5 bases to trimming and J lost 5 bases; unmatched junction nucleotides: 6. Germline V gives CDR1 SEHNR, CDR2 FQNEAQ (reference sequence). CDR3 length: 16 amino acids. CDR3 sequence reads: CASSPTSGGAKDTQYF. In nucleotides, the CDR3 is TGTGCCAGCAGCCCGACTAGCGGGGGGGCCAAAGATACGCAGTATTTT.

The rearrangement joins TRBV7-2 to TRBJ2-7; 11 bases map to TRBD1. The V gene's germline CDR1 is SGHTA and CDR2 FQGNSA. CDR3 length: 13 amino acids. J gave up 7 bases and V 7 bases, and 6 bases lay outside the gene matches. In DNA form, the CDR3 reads TGTGCCAGCACCTGGACAGGGGGCGGTGAGCAGTACTTC. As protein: CASTWTGGGEQYF.

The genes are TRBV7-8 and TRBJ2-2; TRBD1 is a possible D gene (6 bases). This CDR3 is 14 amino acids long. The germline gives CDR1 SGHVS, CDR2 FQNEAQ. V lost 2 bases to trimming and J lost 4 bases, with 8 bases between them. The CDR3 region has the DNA TGTGCCAGCAGCTTACAGGGGATCACCGGGGAGCTGTTTTTT. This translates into CASSLQGITGELFF. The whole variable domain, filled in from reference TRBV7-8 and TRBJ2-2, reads GAGVSQSPRYKVAKRGQDVALRCDPISGHVSLFWYQQALGQGPEFLTYFQNEAQLDKSGLPSDRFFAERPEGSVSTLKIQRTQQEDSAVYLCASSLQGITGELFFGEGSRLTVL.

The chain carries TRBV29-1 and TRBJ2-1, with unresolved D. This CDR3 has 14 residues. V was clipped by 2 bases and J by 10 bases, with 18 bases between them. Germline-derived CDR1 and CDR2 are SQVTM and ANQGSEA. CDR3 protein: CSVESGRLGGEQFF. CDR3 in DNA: TGCAGCGTTGAAAGTGGACGCCTCGGCGGCGAGCAGTTCTTC.

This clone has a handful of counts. The CDR3 reads CAISDLRGTTEAFF. DNA of the CDR3: TGTGCCATCAGTGACCTCAGGGGGACGACTGAAGCTTTCTTT. The chain joins TRBV10-3 to TRBJ1-1, with 7 bases matching TRBD1. The V gene end was trimmed by 3 bases and the J gene end by 5 bases; junction bases not matched to a gene: 6. The CDR3 extends over 14 amino acids. Germline CDR1 and CDR2: ENHRY and SYGVKD.

CDR3 loop: CSVVISGRLYNEQFF. DNA for the CDR3: TGCAGCGTTGTTATATCGGGACGACTATACAATGAGCAGTTCTTC. The chain is built from TRBV29-1 and TRBJ2-1; either TRBD1 or TRBD2 may fit D (5 bases each). Trimming shortened V by 4 bases and J by 4 bases, and 17 bases separated the two germline ends. Germline values: CDR1 SQVTM, CDR2 ANQGSEA. The CDR3 runs 15 residues.

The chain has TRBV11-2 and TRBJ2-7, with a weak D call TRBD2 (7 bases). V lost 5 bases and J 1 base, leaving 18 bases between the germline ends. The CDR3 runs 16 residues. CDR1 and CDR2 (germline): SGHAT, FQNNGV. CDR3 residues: CASSHLGGGLSYEQYF. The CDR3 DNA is TGTGCCAGCAGCCACCTCGGCGGGGGCCTTTCCTACGAGCAGTACTTC. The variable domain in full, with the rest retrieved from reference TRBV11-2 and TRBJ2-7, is EAGVAQSPRYKIIEKRQSVAFWCNPISGHATLYWYQQILGQGPKLLIQFQNNGVVDDSQLPKDRFSAERLKGVDSTLKIQPAKLEDSAVYLCASSHLGGGLSYEQYFGPGTRLTVT.

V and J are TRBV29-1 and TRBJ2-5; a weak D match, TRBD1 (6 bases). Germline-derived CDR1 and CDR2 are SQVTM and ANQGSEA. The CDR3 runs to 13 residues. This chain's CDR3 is CAITPGAQETQYF. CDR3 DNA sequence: TGCGCAATAACCCCAGGGGCTCAAGAGACCCAGTACTTC.

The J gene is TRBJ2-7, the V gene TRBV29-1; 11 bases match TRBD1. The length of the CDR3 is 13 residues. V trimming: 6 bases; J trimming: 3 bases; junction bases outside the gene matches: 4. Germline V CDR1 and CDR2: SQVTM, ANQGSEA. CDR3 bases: TGCAGCGTCCGGACAGGGGGCGGCTACGAGCAGTACTTC. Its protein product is CSVRTGGGYEQYF.

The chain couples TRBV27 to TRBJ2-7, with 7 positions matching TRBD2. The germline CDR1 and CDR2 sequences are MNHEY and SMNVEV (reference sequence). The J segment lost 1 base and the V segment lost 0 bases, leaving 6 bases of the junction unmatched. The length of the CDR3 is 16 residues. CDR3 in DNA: TGTGCCAGCAGTTTATCAGGCGGGGGATCATCCTACGAGCAGTACTTC. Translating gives CASSLSGGGSSYEQYF.

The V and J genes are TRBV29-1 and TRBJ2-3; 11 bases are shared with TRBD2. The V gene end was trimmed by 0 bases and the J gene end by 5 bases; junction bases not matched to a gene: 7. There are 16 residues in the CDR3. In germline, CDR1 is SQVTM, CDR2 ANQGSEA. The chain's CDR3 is CSVEDLTSGGLDTQYF. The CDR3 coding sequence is TGCAGCGTTGAAGATCTTACTAGCGGGGGTTTAGATACGCAGTATTTT.

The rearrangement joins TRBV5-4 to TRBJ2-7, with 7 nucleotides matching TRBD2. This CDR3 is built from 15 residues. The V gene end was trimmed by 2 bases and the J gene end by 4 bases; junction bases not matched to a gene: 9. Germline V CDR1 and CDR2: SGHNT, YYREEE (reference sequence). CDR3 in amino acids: CASSFWGGSGYEQYF. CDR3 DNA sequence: TGTGCCAGCAGCTTTTGGGGGGGGTCAGGGTACGAGCAGTACTTC.

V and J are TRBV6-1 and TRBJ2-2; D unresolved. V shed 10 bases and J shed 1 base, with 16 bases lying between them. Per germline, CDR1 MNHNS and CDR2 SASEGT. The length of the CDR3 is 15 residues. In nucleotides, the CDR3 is TGTGCCATCGGTGGCGGAGAGATGAACACCGGGGAGCTGTTTTTT. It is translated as CAIGGGEMNTGELFF.

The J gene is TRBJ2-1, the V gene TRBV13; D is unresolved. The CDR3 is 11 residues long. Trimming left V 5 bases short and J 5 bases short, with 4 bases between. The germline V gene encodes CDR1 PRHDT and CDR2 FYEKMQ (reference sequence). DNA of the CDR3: TGTGCCAGCAGCCAGAACAATGAGCAGTTCTTC. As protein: CASSQNNEQFF.

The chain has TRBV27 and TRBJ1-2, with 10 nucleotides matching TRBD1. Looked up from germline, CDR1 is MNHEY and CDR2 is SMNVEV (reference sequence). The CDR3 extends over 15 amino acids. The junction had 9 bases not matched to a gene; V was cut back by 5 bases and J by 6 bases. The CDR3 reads CASSPSSGTGDGYTF. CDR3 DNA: TGTGCCAGCAGTCCCTCATCCGGGACAGGGGATGGCTACACCTTC.

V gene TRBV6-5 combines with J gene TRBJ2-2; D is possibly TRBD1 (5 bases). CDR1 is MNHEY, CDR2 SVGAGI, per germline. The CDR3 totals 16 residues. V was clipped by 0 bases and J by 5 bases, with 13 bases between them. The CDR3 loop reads CASSYSSGAYTGELFF. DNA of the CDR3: TGTGCCAGCAGTTACTCCTCTGGGGCGTATACCGGGGAGCTGTTTTTT.

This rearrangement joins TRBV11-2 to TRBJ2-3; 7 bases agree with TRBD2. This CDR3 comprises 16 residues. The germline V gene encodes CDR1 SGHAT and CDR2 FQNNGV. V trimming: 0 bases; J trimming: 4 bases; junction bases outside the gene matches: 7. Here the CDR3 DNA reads TGTGCCAGCAGCTTAGATGAGGGACTACCTTCAGATACGCAGTATTTT. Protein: CASSLDEGLPSDTQYF.

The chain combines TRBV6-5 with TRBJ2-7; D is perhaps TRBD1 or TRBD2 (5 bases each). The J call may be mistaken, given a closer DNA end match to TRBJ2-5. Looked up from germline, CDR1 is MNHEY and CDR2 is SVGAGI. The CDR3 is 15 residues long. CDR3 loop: CASSPRQFRGETQYF. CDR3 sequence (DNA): TGTGCCAGCAGTCCTAGACAGTTCCGAGGGGAGACCCAGTACTTC.

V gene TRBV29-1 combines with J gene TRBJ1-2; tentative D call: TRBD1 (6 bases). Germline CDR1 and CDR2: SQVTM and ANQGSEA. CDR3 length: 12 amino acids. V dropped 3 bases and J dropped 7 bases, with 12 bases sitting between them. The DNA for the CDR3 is TGCAGCGTTGAGAGGGACAATAGTGGCTACACCTTC. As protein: CSVERDNSGYTF.

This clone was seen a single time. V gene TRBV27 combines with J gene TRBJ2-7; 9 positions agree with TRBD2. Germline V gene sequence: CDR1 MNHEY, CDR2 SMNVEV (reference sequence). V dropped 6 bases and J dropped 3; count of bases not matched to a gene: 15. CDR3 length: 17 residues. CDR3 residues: CASSPNRVAGDFYEQYF. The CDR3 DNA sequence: TGTGCCAGCAGCCCAAATCGAGTAGCGGGGGACTTCTACGAGCAGTACTTC.